The present T cell receptor beta chain was sequenced within a study of blood T cell repertoires in COVID-19. Study background: T cells, B-cell-depleted T cells, or PBMCs provided the cDNA or gDNA that served as material.

Authors' methods: Amplification from reference gene primers served as the basis for estimated nucleated cell counts. Some clones are missing from TCRdb's copy, which holds only in-frame ones; the method was immunoSEQ multiplex PCR. V and J calls and clone size are those listed in that table; D and trimming were worked out from the DNA. The sample records hundreds of thousands of clones, around 87% being singletons. Deletions cut 3 bases from V and 4 bases from J, with 16 bases between. The CDR3 loop spans 16 amino acids. Germline CDR1 is KGHSH and CDR2 is LQKENI. Sequenced: peripheral blood. This chain links TRBV18 with TRBJ1-3, with TRBD1 as a possible D gene (6 bases). This receptor was obtained from a middle-aged woman who had recovered from COVID-19. The CDR3 nucleotides are TGTGCCAGCTCACCGAGACAGGCGGCTGGGGGAAACACCATATATTTT. The encoded protein is CASSPRQAAGGNTIYF. Full variable domain (outside the CDR3, taken from reference TRBV18 and TRBJ1-3): NAGVMQNPRHLVRRRGQEARLRCSPMKGHSHVYWYRQLPEEGLKFMVYLQKENIIDESGMPKERFSAEFPKEGPSILRIQQVVRGDSAAYFCASSPRQAAGGNTIYFGEGSWLTVV.